The 23 T cell receptor beta chains reported below all come from one sample, sequenced in a study of control samples from healthy donors and cancer patients. Assay used: immunoSEQ multiplex PCR; TCRdb lists only in-frame clones, some missing. The sample lists roughly 100,000 clones, approximately 92% occurring once. The sequenced sample was blood. These receptors were obtained from a human donor in good health. The donor label of this sample is uncertain.

The rearrangement joins TRBV19 to TRBJ1-6; 8 nucleotides line up with TRBD1. The V gene end was trimmed by 10 bases and the J gene end by 7 bases; junction bases not matched to a gene: 6. The CDR3 is 13 residues long. Germline CDR1 reads LNHDA; CDR2 reads SQIVND (reference sequence). The CDR3 loop reads CATSTGVNSPLHF. The CDR3 coding sequence is TGTGCCACTTCGACAGGGGTGAATTCACCCCTCCACTTT.

The chain recombines TRBV6-5 with TRBJ1-1; D perhaps matches TRBD1 (6 bases). CDR3 length: 14 residues. The germline V and J ends were trimmed by 5 bases and 4 bases, with 14 bases remaining between them. CDR1 and CDR2 (germline): MNHEY, SVGAGI. The CDR3 sequence: CASSTNPGATEAFF. The CDR3, as DNA: TGTGCCAGCAGTACGAACCCAGGGGCCACTGAAGCTTTCTTT.

The chain joins TRBV11-2 to TRBJ1-2; tentative D call: TRBD1 (5 bases). Trimming removed 6 bases at V and 1 base at J, with 15 bases between. Germline V gene data show CDR1 as SGHAT and CDR2 as FQNNGV. CDR3 length equals 15 residues. The CDR3 sequence: CASRRGSLGNYGYTF. Written as DNA, the CDR3 is TGTGCCAGCAGAAGGGGCTCACTTGGTAACTATGGCTACACCTTC.

This chain links TRBV27 with TRBJ2-5; 12 bases map to TRBD2. Germline assignment: CDR1 MNHEY and CDR2 SMNVEV (reference sequence). Unmatched junction bases numbered 7, after V lost 6 bases and J lost 2 bases. This CDR3 has 16 amino acids. Here the CDR3 reads CASRRLAGVLQETQYF. In DNA form, the CDR3 reads TGTGCCAGCAGGAGACTAGCGGGGGTTCTACAAGAGACCCAGTACTTC.

This sequence joins TRBV7-9 and TRBJ2-3; D ambiguous. V lost 4 bases and J lost 0, with 11 bases in between. Germline V CDR1 and CDR2: SEHNR, FQNEAQ (reference sequence). The length of the CDR3 is 15 residues. CDR3 DNA sequence: TGTGCCAGCAGCTGGAGTGTGTCGAGCACAGATACGCAGTATTTT. Protein product: CASSWSVSSTDTQYF.

V gene TRBV5-1 combines with J gene TRBJ2-3, with 9 bases that match TRBD2. V lost 2 bases to trimming and J lost 4 bases; unmatched junction nucleotides: 8. This CDR3 has 16 amino acids. Germline assignment: CDR1 SGHRS and CDR2 YFSETQ. CDR3 nucleotide sequence: TGCGCCAGCAGCTTAAGGGAGCGGGGGGCAGCAGATACGCAGTATTTT. Amino acid sequence: CASSLRERGAADTQYF. Full variable domain (remainder filled in from reference TRBV5-1 and TRBJ2-3): KAGVTQTPRYLIKTRGQQVTLSCSPISGHRSVSWYQQTPGQGLQFLFEYFSETQRNKGNFPGRFSGRQFSNSRSEMNVSTLELGDSALYLCASSLRERGAADTQYFGPGTRLTVL.

This chain uses TRBV27 with TRBJ2-7, with 9 bases fitting TRBD2. Germline V lookup: CDR1 MNHEY, CDR2 SMNVEV (reference sequence). CDR3 length equals 14 residues. Germline trimming cut 0 bases from V and 7 bases from J; bases unmatched to any gene: 4. CDR3: CASSLSAGGLEQYF. Here the CDR3 DNA reads TGTGCCAGCAGTTTATCAGCGGGGGGCCTGGAGCAGTACTTC.

This chain joins TRBV19 and TRBJ1-5; D remains unclear. This CDR3 contains 14 residues. Germline V lookup: CDR1 LNHDA, CDR2 SQIVND (reference sequence). Between the trimmed V and J ends, which lost 8 bases and 6 bases, there was a span of 17 bases. CDR3 nucleotide sequence: TGTGCCAGTCGGAGGGAAGAACCGGGTCAGCCCCAGCATTTT. This gives the protein CASRREEPGQPQHF.

In this sample, this clone turned up once. The CDR3 region is CASSFSPRWTGGKETQYF. The CDR3 DNA follows: TGTGCCAGCAGCTTCTCCCCTAGGTGGACAGGGGGGAAGGAGACCCAGTACTTC. The chain uses TRBV7-9 and TRBJ2-5; TRBD1 matches at 10 bases. The J segment lost 5 bases and the V segment lost 3 bases, leaving 15 bases of the junction unmatched. The CDR3 extends over 18 amino acids. CDR1 and CDR2 (germline): SEHNR, FQNEAQ (reference sequence).

The chain is built from TRBV6-6 and TRBJ2-1; 9 bases match TRBD2. V shed 6 bases and J 1 base; nucleotides not matched to a gene: 4. CDR3 length: 15 amino acids. CDR1 MNHNY and CDR2 SVGAGI come from the germline V gene (reference sequence). The CDR3 reads CASRASGVSYNEQFF. In DNA form, the CDR3 reads TGTGCCAGCAGGGCTAGCGGGGTATCCTACAATGAGCAGTTCTTC.

V is TRBV6-5 and J is TRBJ1-1; 11 nucleotides align to TRBD1. The CDR3 covers 15 residues. The germline gives CDR1 MNHEY, CDR2 SVGAGI. Unmatched junction bases numbered 3, after V lost 1 base and J lost 5 bases. The CDR3 region is CASSYLGQGGTEAFF. The CDR3, as DNA: TGTGCCAGCAGTTACTTGGGACAGGGGGGTACTGAAGCTTTCTTT.

This clone was observed a handful of times. CDR3 sequence (DNA): TGTGCCAGCAGTGAAACATTAATGAACACTGAAGCTTTCTTT. This codes for CASSETLMNTEAFF. The chain carries TRBV6-1 and TRBJ1-1; D remains ambiguous. V lost 2 bases, J lost 0 bases, and 7 bases lay in between. The CDR3 covers 14 residues. Germline lookup yields CDR1 MNHNS and CDR2 SASEGT.

The rearrangement uses TRBV3-1 (or the pseudogene TRBV3-2) and TRBJ1-1, with D hard to call. The V gene lost 4 bases and the J gene lost 2 bases, with 8 bases spanning the gap. This CDR3 comprises 13 residues. CDR1 is LGHDT and CDR2 is YNNKEL in the germline V gene (reference sequence). CDR3 residues: CASSLGRNTEAFF. For the CDR3, the DNA is TGTGCCAGCAGCCTCGGGAGAAACACTGAAGCTTTCTTT.

The CDR3 spells CASSLEGQGWEQYV. The CDR3 nucleotides are TGTGCCAGCAGCTTGGAAGGACAGGGGTGGGAGCAGTACGTC. The V gene is TRBV5-4, the J gene TRBJ2-7, with 9 bases lining up with TRBD1. The germline V gene has CDR1 SGHNT and CDR2 YYREEE (reference sequence). Trimming took 0 bases from V and 7 from J; bases not matched to a gene: 5. This CDR3 is built from 14 residues.

The genes are TRBV4-1 and TRBJ1-2; D not certain. CDR1 is MGHRA, CDR2 YSYEKL, per germline. V was shortened by 0 bases and J by 2 bases, with 7 bases between the two germline ends. The CDR3 has 14 amino acids. The CDR3 protein is CASSQEPGNYGYTF. In nucleotides, the CDR3 is TGCGCCAGCAGCCAAGAGCCGGGGAACTATGGCTACACCTTC.

V gene TRBV7-3 combines with J gene TRBJ2-1; 8 bases are a match to TRBD1. V lost 2 bases to trimming and J lost 6 bases; unmatched junction nucleotides: 6. This CDR3 is built from 15 residues. Per germline, CDR1 SGHTA and CDR2 FQGTGA. CDR3 sequence (DNA): TGTGCCAGCAGCTTACAGGGGGCTGACGGCAATGAGCAGTTCTTC. It yields the protein CASSLQGADGNEQFF.

Concerning this clone: At the DNA level, this CDR3 is encoded by other sequences in the same sample as well. V usage is TRBV19 and J usage is TRBJ1-5; 10 bases align to TRBD1. Germline CDR1 reads LNHDA; CDR2 reads SQIVND (reference sequence). There are 15 residues in the CDR3. Trimming took 4 bases from V and 2 from J; bases not matched to a gene: 2. CDR3 amino acids: CASSTGTGGNQPQHF. The CDR3 coding sequence is TGTGCCAGTAGTACCGGGACAGGGGGCAATCAGCCCCAGCATTTT. The full variable domain, its missing parts supplied by reference TRBV19 and TRBJ1-5, is DGGITQSPKYLFRKEGQNVTLSCEQNLNHDAMYWYRQDPGQGLRLIYYSQIVNDFQKGDIAEGYSVSREKKESFPLTVTSAQKNPTAFYLCASSTGTGGNQPQHFGDGTRLSIL.

This chain connects TRBV27 to TRBJ1-2, with TRBD1 matching 7 bases. V was clipped by 5 bases and J by 5 bases; unmatched bases: 11. The CDR3 consists of 15 residues. Germline lookup yields CDR1 MNHEY and CDR2 SMNVEV (reference sequence). Written as DNA, the CDR3 is TGTGCCAGCAGTCCGCCGGGACAGTCACTTTATGGCTACACCTTC. Translation: CASSPPGQSLYGYTF.

This clone has only one observation. V usage is TRBV12-3 or TRBV12-4 and J usage is TRBJ2-1, with 7 bases aligning to TRBD2. The V gene end was trimmed by 5 bases and the J gene end by 7 bases; junction bases not matched to a gene: 5. The CDR3 totals 13 residues. As DNA, the CDR3 is TGTGCCAGCAGTAGGGCGGGGGAAAATGAGCAGTTCTTC. It encodes CASSRAGENEQFF.

V and J are TRBV4-2 and TRBJ1-6, with a tentative D call TRBD1 (6 bases). The CDR3 runs 18 residues. CDR1 is LGHNA, CDR2 YNFKEQ, per germline. The ends were cut back, 4 bases at V and 7 bases at J, with 23 bases in the middle. The CDR3 DNA is TGTGCCAGCAGCCTCGCCCTAACAGGGAGGGGGAGAAATTCACCCCTCCACTTT. Residues: CASSLALTGRGRNSPLHF.

This chain joins TRBV7-9 and TRBJ1-2, with 8 bases that match TRBD1. The CDR3 covers 14 residues. J was trimmed by 6 bases and V by 3 bases; bases with no gene match: 6. Germline V gives CDR1 SEHNR, CDR2 FQNEAQ (reference sequence). The CDR3 DNA reads as TGTGCCAGCAGCTTGTACGGACAGGGCCATGGCTACACCTTC. Residues: CASSLYGQGHGYTF.

In DNA, the CDR3 is TGTGCCAGCAGTACGGGGACAGCAAACACTGAAGCTTTCTTT. It encodes CASSTGTANTEAFF. The chain uses TRBV6-2 or TRBV6-3 and TRBJ1-1; 7 nucleotides match TRBD1. V lost 5 bases to trimming and J lost 2 bases; unmatched junction nucleotides: 5. Germline CDR1 MNHEY, CDR2 SVGEGT. The CDR3 spans 14 residues.

J is TRBJ2-2 and V is TRBV5-1; 9 nucleotides line up with TRBD1. The CDR3 extends over 15 amino acids. J lost 1 base, V lost 4 bases, and 2 bases had no gene match. Germline-derived CDR1 and CDR2 are SGHRS and YFSETQ. The CDR3 reads CASSTDRGNTGELFF. DNA of the CDR3: TGCGCCAGCAGCACGGACAGGGGGAACACCGGGGAGCTGTTTTTT.